This TCR beta chain was captured in a study of naive and memory T cell subsets. Two oligonucleotides, mixed equimolar, formed the beta constant-region primer covering TRBC1 and TRBC2. Ligated cDNA was amplified by four rounds of PCR with nested alpha and beta constant-region primers and SP2. TCRdb re-derived calls from the UMI-ligation and nested PCR reads in MiXCR, one entry per CDR3 protein. The table includes around 140,000 distinct CDR3 sequences, about 20% detected once. This clonotype has a handful of counts. Its antigen is still unknown. CDR3 length: 14 amino acids. V gave up 5 bases and J gave up 4 bases; unmatched junction bases: 6. The germline V gene encodes CDR1 GTSNPN and CDR2 SVGIG (reference sequence). General study findings and limits: Over 85% of naive TCR sequences appeared only once after error correction, unlike memory subsets. Especially in CD8 cells, naive repertoires contained a few larger clonotypes, possibly CD45RA-re-expressing memory cells.

Sequencing was performed on naive CD8+ T cells from blood. The sequence derives from a human donor in good health. This chain links TRBV30 with TRBJ2-1; TRBD1 agrees at 9 bases. This CDR3 is CAWEDRGLYNEQFF. The DNA for the CDR3 is TGTGCCTGGGAGGACAGGGGATTATACAATGAGCAGTTCTTC. Drawing the rest from reference TRBV30 and TRBJ2-1, the complete variable domain is SQTIHQWPATLVQPVGSPLSLECTVEGTSNPNLYWYRQAAGRGLQLLFYSVGIGQISSEVPQNLSASRPQDRQFILSSKKLLLSDSGFYLCAWEDRGLYNEQFFGPGTRLTVL.